This T cell receptor (beta chain) was recorded in a study of blood T cell repertoires in COVID-19. Study overall: Specimens from acute and convalescent COVID-19 originated in the United States, Italy and Spain. PBMCs, B-cell-depleted T cells, or T cells were the source of the cDNA or gDNA that made up the material.

Original methodology: Researchers report that nucleated cell counts were estimated from reference gene primer amplification. Here immunoSEQ multiplex PCR was the method, and the copy in TCRdb shows in-frame clones only, minus some. V and J calls and clone size are as listed in that table; D and trimming were resolved from the DNA. The table has approximately 140,000 clones, about four fifths seen once. Trimming pared 2 bases from V and 5 bases from J, leaving 7 bases between. CDR3 size: 13 residues. Germline values: CDR1 MNHEY, CDR2 SMNVEV (reference sequence). This TCR was sampled from a human donor with acute or convalescent COVID-19. The donor label of this sample is uncertain. The chain has TRBV27 and TRBJ1-5; D gene ambiguous. The sample consisted of peripheral blood. CDR3 region: CASSLERDQPQHF. The CDR3 DNA follows: TGTGCCAGCAGTTTAGAGCGGGATCAGCCCCAGCATTTT.